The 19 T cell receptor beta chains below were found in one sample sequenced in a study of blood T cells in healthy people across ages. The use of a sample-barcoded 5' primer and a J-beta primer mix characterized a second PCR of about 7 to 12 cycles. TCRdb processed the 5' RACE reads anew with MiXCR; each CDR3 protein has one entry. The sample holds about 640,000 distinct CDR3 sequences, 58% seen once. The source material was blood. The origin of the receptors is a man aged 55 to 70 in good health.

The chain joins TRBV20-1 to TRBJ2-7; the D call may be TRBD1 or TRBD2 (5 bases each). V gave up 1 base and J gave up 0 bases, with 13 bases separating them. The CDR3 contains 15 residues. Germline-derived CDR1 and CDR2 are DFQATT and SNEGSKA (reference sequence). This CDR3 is CSARAASGTSYEQYF. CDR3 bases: TGCAGTGCTAGAGCCGCCTCCGGGACCTCCTACGAGCAGTACTTC.

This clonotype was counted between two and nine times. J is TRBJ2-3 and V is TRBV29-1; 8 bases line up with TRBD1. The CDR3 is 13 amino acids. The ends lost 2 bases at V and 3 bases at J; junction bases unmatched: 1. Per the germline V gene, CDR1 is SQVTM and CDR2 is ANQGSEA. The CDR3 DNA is TGCAGCGTTGAAACAGGGGGTACAGATACGCAGTATTTT. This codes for CSVETGGTDTQYF.

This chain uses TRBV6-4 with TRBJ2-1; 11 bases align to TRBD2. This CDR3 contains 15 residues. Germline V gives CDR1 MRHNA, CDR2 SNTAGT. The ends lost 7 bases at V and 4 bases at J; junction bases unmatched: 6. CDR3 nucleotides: TGTGCCAGCACCCAAGGGACTAGCGGATACAATGAGCAGTTCTTC. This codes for CASTQGTSGYNEQFF.

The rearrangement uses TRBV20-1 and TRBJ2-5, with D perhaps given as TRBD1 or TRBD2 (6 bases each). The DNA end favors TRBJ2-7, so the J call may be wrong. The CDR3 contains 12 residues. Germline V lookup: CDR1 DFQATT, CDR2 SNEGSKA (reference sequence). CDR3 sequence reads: CSARNGGGEQYF. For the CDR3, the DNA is TGCAGTGCTAGGAATGGAGGGGGCGAGCAGTACTTC.

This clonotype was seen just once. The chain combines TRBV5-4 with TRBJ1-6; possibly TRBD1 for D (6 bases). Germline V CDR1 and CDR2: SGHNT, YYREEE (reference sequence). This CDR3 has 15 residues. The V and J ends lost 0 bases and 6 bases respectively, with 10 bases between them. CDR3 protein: CASSLVAGVNSPLHF. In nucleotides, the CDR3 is TGTGCCAGCAGCTTGGTGGCAGGGGTTAATTCACCCCTCCACTTT.

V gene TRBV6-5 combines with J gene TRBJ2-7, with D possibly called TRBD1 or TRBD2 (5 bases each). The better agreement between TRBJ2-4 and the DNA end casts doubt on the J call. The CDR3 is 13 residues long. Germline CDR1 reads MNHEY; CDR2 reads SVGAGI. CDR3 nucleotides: TGTGCCAGCTGTCGGGACCTGGGTAACATTCAGTACTTC. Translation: CASCRDLGNIQYF.

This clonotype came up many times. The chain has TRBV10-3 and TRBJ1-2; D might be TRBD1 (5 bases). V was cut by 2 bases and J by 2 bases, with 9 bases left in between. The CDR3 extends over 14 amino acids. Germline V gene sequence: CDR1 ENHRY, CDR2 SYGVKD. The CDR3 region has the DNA TGTGCCATCAGTGAGGCGGGACGGAACTATGGCTACACCTTC. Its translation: CAISEAGRNYGYTF.

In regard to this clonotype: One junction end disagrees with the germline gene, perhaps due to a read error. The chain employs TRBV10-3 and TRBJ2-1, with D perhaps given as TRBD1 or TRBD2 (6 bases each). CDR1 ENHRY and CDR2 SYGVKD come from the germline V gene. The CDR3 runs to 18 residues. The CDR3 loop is CAISPGGGRFRGGNEQFF. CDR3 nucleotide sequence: TGTGCTATCAGTCCCGGAGGGGGGCGTTTTCGTGGAGGGAATGAGCAGTTCTTC.

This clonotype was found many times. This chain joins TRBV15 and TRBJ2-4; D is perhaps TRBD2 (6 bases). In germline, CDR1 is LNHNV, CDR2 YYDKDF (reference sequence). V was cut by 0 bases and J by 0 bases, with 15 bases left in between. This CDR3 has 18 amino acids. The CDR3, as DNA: TGTGCCACCAGCAGAGATGGAGGGGTACTGCTAGCCAAAAACATTCAGTACTTC. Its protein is CATSRDGGVLLAKNIQYF.

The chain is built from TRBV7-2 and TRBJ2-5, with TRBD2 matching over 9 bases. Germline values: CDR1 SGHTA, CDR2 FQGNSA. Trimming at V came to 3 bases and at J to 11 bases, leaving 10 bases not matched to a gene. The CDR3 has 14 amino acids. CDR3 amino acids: CASSFSGGNNEQYF. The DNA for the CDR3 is TGTGCCAGCAGCTTCAGCGGGGGGAACAATGAGCAGTACTTC.

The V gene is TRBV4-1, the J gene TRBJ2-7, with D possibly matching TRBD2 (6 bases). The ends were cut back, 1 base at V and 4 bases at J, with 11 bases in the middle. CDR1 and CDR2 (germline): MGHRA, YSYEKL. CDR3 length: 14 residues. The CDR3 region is CASSQGVGGYEQYF. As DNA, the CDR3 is TGCGCCAGCAGCCAAGGGGTGGGGGGTTACGAGCAGTACTTC.

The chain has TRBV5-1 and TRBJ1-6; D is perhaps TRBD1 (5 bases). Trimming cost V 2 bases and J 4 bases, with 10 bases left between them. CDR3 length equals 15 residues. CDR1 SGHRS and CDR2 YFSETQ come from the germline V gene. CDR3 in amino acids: CASSFTDSYNSPLHF. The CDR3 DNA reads TGCGCCAGCAGCTTTACCGACAGTTATAATTCACCCCTCCACTTT.

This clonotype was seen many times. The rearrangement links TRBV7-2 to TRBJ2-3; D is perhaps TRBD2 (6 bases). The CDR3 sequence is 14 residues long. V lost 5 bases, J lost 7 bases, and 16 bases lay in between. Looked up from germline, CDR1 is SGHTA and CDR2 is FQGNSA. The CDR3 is CASSRLRGGNTQYF. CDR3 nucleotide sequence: TGTGCCAGCAGCCGTCTAAGGGGCGGGAATACGCAGTATTTT.

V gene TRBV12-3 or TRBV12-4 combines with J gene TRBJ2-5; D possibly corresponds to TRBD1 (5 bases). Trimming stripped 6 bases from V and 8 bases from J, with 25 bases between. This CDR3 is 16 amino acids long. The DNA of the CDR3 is TGTGCCAGCAGCCCTTCGCAGGTGCAGGGAAAAGGAACCCAGTACTTC. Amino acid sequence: CASSPSQVQGKGTQYF.

This CDR3 reads CASSFDRTGELFF. The CDR3 bases are TGTGCCAGCAGCTTTGACAGAACCGGGGAGCTGTTTTTT. The V gene is TRBV11-2, the J gene TRBJ2-2, with a tentative D call TRBD1 (5 bases). V gave up 3 bases and J gave up 5 bases, with 7 bases separating them. The CDR3 is made up of 13 amino acids. CDR1 is SGHAT and CDR2 is FQNNGV in the germline V gene.

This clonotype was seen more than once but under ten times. CDR3 in amino acids: CASSLYGTGASYEQYF. Here the CDR3 DNA reads TGTGCCAGCAGCTTATACGGAACAGGAGCCTCCTACGAGCAGTACTTC. The chain combines TRBV7-2 with TRBJ2-7, with D perhaps matching TRBD1 (5 bases). Between the trimmed V and J ends, which lost 2 bases and 0 bases, there was a span of 14 bases. The germline V gene encodes CDR1 SGHTA and CDR2 FQGNSA. The CDR3 sequence is 16 residues long.

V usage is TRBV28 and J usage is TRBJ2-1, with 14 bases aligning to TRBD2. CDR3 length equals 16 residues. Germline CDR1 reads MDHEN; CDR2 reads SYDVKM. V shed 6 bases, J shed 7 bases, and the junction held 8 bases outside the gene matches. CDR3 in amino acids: CASSRTGTSGSNEQFF. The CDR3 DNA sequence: TGTGCCAGCAGCCGGACCGGGACTAGCGGGAGTAATGAGCAGTTCTTC.

In nucleotides, the CDR3 is TGTGCCAGCAGTCTAAACAGGGGAAGCAATCAGCCCCAGCATTTT. Translated: CASSLNRGSNQPQHF. This rearrangement joins TRBV6-6 to TRBJ1-5; 7 bases match TRBD1. There are 15 residues in the CDR3. Looked up from germline, CDR1 is MNHNY and CDR2 is SVGAGI (reference sequence). V lost 5 bases and J lost 1; bases outside the gene matches: 5.

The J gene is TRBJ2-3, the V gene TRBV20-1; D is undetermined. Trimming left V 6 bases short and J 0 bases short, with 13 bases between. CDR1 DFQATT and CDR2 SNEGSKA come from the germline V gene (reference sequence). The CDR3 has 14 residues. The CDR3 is CSAKVGPSTDTQYF. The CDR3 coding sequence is TGCAGTGCCAAAGTGGGCCCTAGCACAGATACGCAGTATTTT.